A single T cell receptor beta chain is shown here with its context. The antigen remains unidentified. This CDR3 contains 15 residues. Per germline, CDR1 SQVTM and CDR2 ANQGSEA. The record originates from a study of T cell repertoires in cytomegalovirus infection. Study context: Use of recently identified HLA-C-restricted and well-studied HLA-B-restricted CMV epitopes was part of the study. Public TCR beta signatures marked donors with CMV infection and the matching HLA. Study results and caveats: HLA-C-restricted CMV clonotypes gave the most frequent clonotype in two of eight donors. Pooled public TCR beta family frequency picked out CMV carriers with the relevant HLA.

TCRdb reanalysed the reads using MiXCR and keeps one entry per CDR3 protein. This sample has 700,000 to 950,000 distinct CDR3 sequences, with about 33% found just once. The clonotype comes from a human donor in good health (CMV status not recorded). Some clones in this sample may be carry-over from other donors' samples. The sequencing here drew on cultured CD8+ T cells from PBMCs, taken from culture after CMV antigen stimulation. This rearrangement joins TRBV29-1 to TRBJ1-2; tentative D call: TRBD1 (6 bases). The CDR3 loop is CTYLRGQTDDYGYTF. CDR3 nucleotides: TGCACCTATCTCCGGGGACAAACAGACGACTATGGCTACACCTTC.